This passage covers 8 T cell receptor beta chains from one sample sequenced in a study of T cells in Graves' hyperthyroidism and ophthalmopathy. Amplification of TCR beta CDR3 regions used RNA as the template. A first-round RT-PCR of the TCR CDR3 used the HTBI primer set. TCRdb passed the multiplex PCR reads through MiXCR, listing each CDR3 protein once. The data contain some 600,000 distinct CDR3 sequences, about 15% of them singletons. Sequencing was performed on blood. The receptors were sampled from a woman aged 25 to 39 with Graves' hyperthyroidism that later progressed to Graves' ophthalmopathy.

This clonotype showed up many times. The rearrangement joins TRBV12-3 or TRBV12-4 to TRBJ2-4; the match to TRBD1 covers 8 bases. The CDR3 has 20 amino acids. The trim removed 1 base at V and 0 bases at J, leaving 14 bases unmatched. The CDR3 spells CASSLGRTGLWGLAKNIQYF. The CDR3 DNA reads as TGTGCCAGCAGTTTAGGGCGGACAGGGCTGTGGGGATTAGCCAAAAACATTCAGTACTTC.

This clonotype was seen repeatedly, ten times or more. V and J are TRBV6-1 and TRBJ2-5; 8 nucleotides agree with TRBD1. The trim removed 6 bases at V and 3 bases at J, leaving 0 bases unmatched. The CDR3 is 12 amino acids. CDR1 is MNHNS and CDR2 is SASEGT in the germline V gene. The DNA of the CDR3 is TGTGCCAGCAGGACAGGGGAAGAGACCCAGTACTTC. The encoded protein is CASRTGEETQYF.

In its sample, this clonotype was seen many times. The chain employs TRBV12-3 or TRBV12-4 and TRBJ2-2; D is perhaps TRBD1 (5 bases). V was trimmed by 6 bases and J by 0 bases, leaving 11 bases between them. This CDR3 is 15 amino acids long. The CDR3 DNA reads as TGTGCCAGCAGCCCGCAAGGGGCGAACACCGGGGAGCTGTTTTTT. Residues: CASSPQGANTGELFF.

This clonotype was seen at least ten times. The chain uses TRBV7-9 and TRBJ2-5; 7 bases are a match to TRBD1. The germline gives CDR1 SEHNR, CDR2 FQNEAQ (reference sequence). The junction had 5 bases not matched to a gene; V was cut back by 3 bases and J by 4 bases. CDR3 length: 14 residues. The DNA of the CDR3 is TGTGCCAGCAGCTTCGAAGGGGGCCTAGAGACCCAGTACTTC. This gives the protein CASSFEGGLETQYF.

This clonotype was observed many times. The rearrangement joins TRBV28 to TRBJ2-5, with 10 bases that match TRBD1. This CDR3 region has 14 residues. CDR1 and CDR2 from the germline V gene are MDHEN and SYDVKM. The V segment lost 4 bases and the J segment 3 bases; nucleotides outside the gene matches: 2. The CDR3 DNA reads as TGTGCCAGCAGTTCGGACAGGGGGAAAGAGACCCAGTACTTC. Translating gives CASSSDRGKETQYF.

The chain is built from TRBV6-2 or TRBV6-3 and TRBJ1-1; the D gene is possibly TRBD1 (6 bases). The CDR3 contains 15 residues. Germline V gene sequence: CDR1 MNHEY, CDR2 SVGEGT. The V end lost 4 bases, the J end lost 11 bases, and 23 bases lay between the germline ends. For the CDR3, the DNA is TGTGCCAGCAGTTTTTCCGGGACAAACTTTTTTTGGGCTTTCTTT. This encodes CASSFSGTNFFWAFF.

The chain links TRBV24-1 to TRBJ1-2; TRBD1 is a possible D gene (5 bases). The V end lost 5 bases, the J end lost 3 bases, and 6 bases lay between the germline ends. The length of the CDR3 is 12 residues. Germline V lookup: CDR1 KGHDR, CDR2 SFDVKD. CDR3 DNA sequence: TGTGCCACCAGTGTAGGGGACTATGGCTACACCTTC. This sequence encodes CATSVGDYGYTF.

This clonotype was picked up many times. In nucleotides, the CDR3 is TGTGCCAGCAGTTTAAGCCCTGGTAATGAGCAGTTCTTC. The encoded protein is CASSLSPGNEQFF. The rearrangement links TRBV12-3 or TRBV12-4 to TRBJ2-1; D remains ambiguous. Between the trimmed V and J ends, which lost 2 bases and 7 bases, there was a span of 9 bases. This CDR3 spans 13 amino acids.